This T cell receptor beta chain was profiled in a study of blood T cell repertoires in COVID-19. Study information: Material from acute and convalescent COVID-19 was sourced from the United States, Italy and Spain. The analysed material was cDNA or gDNA that came from T cells, B-cell-depleted T cells, or PBMCs.

Only in-frame clones appear in the TCRdb table, and some are missing; sequencing was by immunoSEQ multiplex PCR. The sample carries about 150,000 clones, more than 75% recorded once. V lost 4 bases, J lost 8 bases, and 12 bases lay in between. This CDR3 spans 13 amino acids. The germline CDR1 and CDR2 sequences are MGHDK and SYGVNS. The sample was peripheral blood. This receptor was identified in a human donor with acute or convalescent COVID-19. The donor label of this sample is uncertain. The chain has TRBV25-1 and TRBJ2-1; weak D call: TRBD2 (6 bases). The CDR3 reads CASSAPGRYEQFF. The CDR3 DNA reads TGTGCCAGCAGTGCACCAGGGAGGTATGAGCAGTTCTTC.